This T cell receptor (beta chain) was captured in a study of blood T cell repertoires in COVID-19. Those enrolled, adults aged about 18 to 89 years, came from about two dozen US areas. For recovered donors of Cohort 3, there were two negative PCRs, clearance, or symptom resolution. Clones were sequenced by immunoSEQ multiplex PCR, and TCRdb holds only the in-frame ones, with some missing. The table has fewer than 300,000 clones, 86% seen once. Sequencing was done on a sample of PBMCs or T cells enriched from blood (not recorded which). This receptor was identified in a man aged 18-30 years who had recovered from COVID-19.

This CDR3 is CAISGTPTTNTGQQYEQYF. The CDR3 DNA reads as TGTGCCATCAGTGGAACGCCCACCACCAACACGGGACAGCAATACGAGCAGTACTTC. The chain carries TRBV10-3 and TRBJ2-7; 7 nucleotides agree with TRBD1. Germline CDR1 reads ENHRY; CDR2 reads SYGVKD. V was clipped by 4 bases and J by 4 bases; unmatched bases: 22. The CDR3 contains 19 residues.